This T cell receptor (beta chain) was documented in a study of blood T cell repertoires in COVID-19 (dated by TCRdb to 2019 to 2021). At the level of the whole study: The collaborator samples originated in the United States, Italy and Spain and spanned the acute and convalescent phases of COVID-19. The prospective study material was composed of cDNA or gDNA derived from T cells, B-cell-depleted T cells, or PBMCs. Subjects who had been exposed to COVID-19, were actively infected with it, or had recovered from it provided the deeply sampled blood TCRbeta repertoires that made up the dataset. The repertoires were released in a freely available public database intended as a resource for research on the immune response to SARS-CoV-2. Samples were obtained from the ongoing ImmuneRACE study (first 160 participants) and from some 1,200 subjects provided by 6 global collaborators. Nearly every sample came with metadata listing a de-identified subject ID, COVID-19 status, age in years and sex. Where available, HLA class I and class II types were taken from metadata supplied by the sample provider and were not determined by assay-based typing. General findings and caveats noted by the study authors: Clinical and demographic metadata were provided uncurated, with the amount varying by source and participant.

CDR1 MNHEY and CDR2 SVGAGI were looked up in the germline V gene. Reading from cysteine to phenylalanine, the CDR3 counts 15 amino acids. The read is trimmed to its CDR3 DNA, 45 bases read in frame from base 1. V is cut back by 5 bases and J by 2 bases, with 4 bases in the junction unmatched. The immunoSEQ Assay, a bias-controlled multiplex PCR, was used to amplify TCRbeta CDR3 regions from genomic DNA. In the source study's methods: Within the assay, amplification of reference gene primers was used to estimate how many nucleated cells each sample contained. To quantify the absolute abundance of each unique TCRbeta CDR3 rearrangement, sequence reads were collapsed and filtered. For each sample, productive Simpson clonality was calculated as the square root of Simpson's diversity index over productive rearrangements. TCRdb stores this immuneACCESS table with in-frame sequences only. Part of the clones is absent; in the studies checked, under half of the shortfall reflects unresolved V genes, and no reason is known for the rest. The DNA gave D and trimming, while V, J and clone size come from that table. This sample lists 650,000 to 800,000 clones; just under 90% were detected once. In total, the top ten clones hold over 0.2% of the sample.

As regards this clone: It lacks a known antigen. Base-call qualities are not available, and no considerably larger clone is one nucleotide away.

Collaborating institutions collected whole blood in K2EDTA tubes following their own protocols. For TCRbeta analysis, collaborators shipped samples as frozen whole blood, isolated PBMCs, or DNA extracted from either of those sample types. Sequenced material: peripheral blood. The chain employs TRBV6-5 and TRBJ2-7, with TRBD2 matching 12 junction bases. The clonotype originates from a young woman with acute or convalescent COVID-19. The CDR3 protein: CASSQLAGGTYEQYF. The sequenced DNA is TGTGCCAGCAGTCAACTAGCGGGGGGCACCTACGAGCAGTACTTC.